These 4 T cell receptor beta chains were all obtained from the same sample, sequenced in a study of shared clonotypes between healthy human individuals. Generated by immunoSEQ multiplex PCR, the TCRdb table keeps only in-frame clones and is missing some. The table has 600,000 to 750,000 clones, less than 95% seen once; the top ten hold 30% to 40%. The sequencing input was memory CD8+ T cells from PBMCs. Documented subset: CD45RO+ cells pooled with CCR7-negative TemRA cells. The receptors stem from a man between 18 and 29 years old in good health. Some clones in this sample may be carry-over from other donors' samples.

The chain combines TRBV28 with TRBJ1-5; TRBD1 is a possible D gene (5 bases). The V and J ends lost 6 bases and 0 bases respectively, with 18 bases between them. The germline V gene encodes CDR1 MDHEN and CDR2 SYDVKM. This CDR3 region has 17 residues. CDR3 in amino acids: CASSAVGDPYSNQPQHF. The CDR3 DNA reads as TGTGCCAGCAGCGCGGTAGGGGACCCATATAGCAATCAGCCCCAGCATTTT.

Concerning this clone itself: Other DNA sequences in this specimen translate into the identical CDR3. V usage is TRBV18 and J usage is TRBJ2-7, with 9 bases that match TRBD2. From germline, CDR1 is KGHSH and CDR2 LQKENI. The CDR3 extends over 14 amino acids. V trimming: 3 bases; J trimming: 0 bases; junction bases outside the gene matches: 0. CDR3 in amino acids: CASSPTSGSYEQYF. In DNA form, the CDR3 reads TGTGCCAGCTCACCGACTAGCGGCTCCTACGAGCAGTACTTC. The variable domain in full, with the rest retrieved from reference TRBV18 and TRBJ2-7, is NAGVMQNPRHLVRRRGQEARLRCSPMKGHSHVYWYRQLPEEGLKFMVYLQKENIIDESGMPKERFSAEFPKEGPSILRIQQVVRGDSAAYFCASSPTSGSYEQYFGPGTRLTVT.

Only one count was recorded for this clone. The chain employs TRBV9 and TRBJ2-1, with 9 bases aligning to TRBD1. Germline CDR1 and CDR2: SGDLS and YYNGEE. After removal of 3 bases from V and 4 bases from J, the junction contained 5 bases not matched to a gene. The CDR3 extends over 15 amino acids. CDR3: CASSGSGTGYNEQFF. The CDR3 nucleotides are TGTGCCAGCAGCGGATCCGGGACAGGGTACAATGAGCAGTTCTTC.

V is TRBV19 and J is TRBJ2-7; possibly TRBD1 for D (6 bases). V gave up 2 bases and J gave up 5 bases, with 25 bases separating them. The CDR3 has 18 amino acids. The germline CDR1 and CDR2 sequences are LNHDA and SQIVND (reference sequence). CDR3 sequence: CASSITIRTDSPWNEQYF. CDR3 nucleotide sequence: TGTGCCAGTAGTATAACGATCCGGACAGACTCTCCCTGGAACGAGCAGTACTTC. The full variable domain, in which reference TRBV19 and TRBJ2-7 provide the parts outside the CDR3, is DGGITQSPKYLFRKEGQNVTLSCEQNLNHDAMYWYRQDPGQGLRLIYYSQIVNDFQKGDIAEGYSVSREKKESFPLTVTSAQKNPTAFYLCASSITIRTDSPWNEQYFGPGTRLTVT.